This T cell receptor (beta chain) was documented in a study of OX40 agonist ivuxolimab in advanced cancers. Sequenced by immunoSEQ multiplex PCR; TCRdb stores in-frame clones only, minus some. The table lists about 50,000 clones, 80% to 90% of them singletons. This CDR3 is built from 14 residues. V shed 0 bases and J shed 4 bases, with 10 bases lying between them. CDR1 and CDR2 from the germline V gene are SGHRS and YFSETQ. The source of this sequence is an adult with an advanced solid tumor such as melanoma, head and neck, liver or kidney cancer. The chain couples TRBV5-1 to TRBJ1-2; D is unresolved. Material: CD4+ or CD8+ T cells sorted from blood, obtained in a trial of the OX40 agonist ivuxolimab. The CDR3 DNA follows: TGCGCCAGCAGCTTGGCTTCAGGAGGCTATGGCTACACCTTC. Translated, it gives CASSLASGGYGYTF.